The 7 T cell receptor beta chains given below trace back to one sample, sequenced in a study of shared clonotypes between healthy human individuals. Assay: immunoSEQ multiplex PCR; the TCRdb copy retains only in-frame clones and omits some. The sample consists of around 240,000 clones, 50% to 80% of them appearing once. The material sequenced was memory CD4+ T cells sorted from blood. Subset: CD45RA-negative fraction. All receptors come from a young man in good health.

CDR3 nucleotide sequence: TGTGCCAGCAGCTTTGGCCTTACTCGCAATGAGCAGTTCTTC. Translated: CASSFGLTRNEQFF. The V call is TRBV11-2, the J call TRBJ2-1; D is unclear. CDR3 length: 14 amino acids. The ends were cut back, 3 bases at V and 6 bases at J, with 12 bases in the middle. CDR1 and CDR2 (germline): SGHAT, FQNNGV. Using reference TRBV11-2 and TRBJ2-1 for the parts outside the CDR3, the full variable domain is EAGVAQSPRYKIIEKRQSVAFWCNPISGHATLYWYQQILGQGPKLLIQFQNNGVVDDSQLPKDRFSAERLKGVDSTLKIQPAKLEDSAVYLCASSFGLTRNEQFFGPGTRLTVL.

The chain joins TRBV6-5 to TRBJ1-2; TRBD1 is a possible D gene (5 bases). The germline gives CDR1 MNHEY, CDR2 SVGAGI. V dropped 9 bases and J dropped 4 bases, with 12 bases sitting between them. The CDR3 is 12 residues long. The CDR3 region is CASRTGGYGYTF. The CDR3 bases are TGTGCCAGTAGAACAGGTGGCTATGGCTACACCTTC.

This chain connects TRBV6-1 to TRBJ1-2; D possibly corresponds to TRBD1 (6 bases). This CDR3 has 13 amino acids. The germline V gene has CDR1 MNHNS and CDR2 SASEGT. Trimming cost V 10 bases and J 8 bases, with 20 bases left between them. The CDR3 is CATRGPNFVGYTF. The CDR3 DNA is TGTGCCACCAGGGGACCGAATTTTGTGGGCTACACCTTC.

This clone showed up just a few times. The V and J genes are TRBV4-1 and TRBJ1-2, with 7 bases that match TRBD1. The CDR3 loop spans 15 amino acids. Germline values: CDR1 MGHRA, CDR2 YSYEKL. The V and J ends lost 0 bases and 6 bases, in that order; junction bases with no gene match: 7. CDR3 nucleotide sequence: TGCGCCAGCAGCCAAGATCTGGGGACAGTCCATGGCTACACCTTC. This codes for CASSQDLGTVHGYTF.

V is TRBV5-4 and J is TRBJ1-1; D is perhaps TRBD1 (5 bases). Looked up from germline, CDR1 is SGHNT and CDR2 is YYREEE (reference sequence). V was pared by 6 bases and J by 5 bases, with 20 bases between. CDR3 size: 15 residues. CDR3: CASKPSDSRWTEAFF. The CDR3 nucleotides are TGTGCCAGCAAACCCTCAGACAGTCGGTGGACTGAAGCTTTCTTT.

V and J are TRBV6-1 and TRBJ1-2; no definite D call. Trimming shortened V by 8 bases and J by 5 bases, and 15 bases separated the two germline ends. Germline assignment: CDR1 MNHNS and CDR2 SASEGT. The CDR3 has 13 residues. The CDR3 nucleotides read TGTGCCAGCTCACCTCGGGCCTTTTATGGCTACACCTTC. It encodes CASSPRAFYGYTF.

The V call is TRBV5-5, the J call TRBJ2-7, with D possibly being TRBD1 or TRBD2 (6 bases each). The CDR3 contains 16 residues. The V gene lost 4 bases and the J gene lost 0 bases, with 17 bases spanning the gap. Germline V gene lookup returns CDR1 SGHKS and CDR2 YYEKEE (reference sequence). The CDR3 sequence: CASSVDSGAYSYEQYF. CDR3 DNA: TGTGCCAGCAGCGTGGACTCGGGGGCATACTCCTACGAGCAGTACTTC.